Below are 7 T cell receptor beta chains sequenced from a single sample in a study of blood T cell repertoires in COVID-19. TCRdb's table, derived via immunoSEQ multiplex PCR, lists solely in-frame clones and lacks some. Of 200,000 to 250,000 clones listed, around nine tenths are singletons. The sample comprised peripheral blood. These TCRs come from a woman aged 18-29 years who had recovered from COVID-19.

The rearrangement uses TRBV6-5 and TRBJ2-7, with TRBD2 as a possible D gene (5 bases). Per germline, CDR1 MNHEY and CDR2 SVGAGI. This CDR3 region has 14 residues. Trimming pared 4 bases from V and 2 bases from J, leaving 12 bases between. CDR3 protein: CASSWARGTYEQYF. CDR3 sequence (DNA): TGTGCCAGCAGTTGGGCCAGAGGGACCTACGAGCAGTACTTC.

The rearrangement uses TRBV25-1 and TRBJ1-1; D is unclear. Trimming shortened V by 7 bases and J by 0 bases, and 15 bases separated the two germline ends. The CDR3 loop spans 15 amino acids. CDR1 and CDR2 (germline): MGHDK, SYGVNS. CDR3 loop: CASTERGLLNTEAFF. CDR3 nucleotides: TGTGCCAGCACTGAGAGAGGACTTCTGAACACTGAAGCTTTCTTT. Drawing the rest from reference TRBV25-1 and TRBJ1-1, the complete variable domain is EADIYQTPRYLVIGTGKKITLECSQTMGHDKMYWYQQDPGMELHLIHYSYGVNSTEKGDLSSESTVSRIRTEHFPLTLESARPSHTSQYLCASTERGLLNTEAFFGQGTRLTVV.

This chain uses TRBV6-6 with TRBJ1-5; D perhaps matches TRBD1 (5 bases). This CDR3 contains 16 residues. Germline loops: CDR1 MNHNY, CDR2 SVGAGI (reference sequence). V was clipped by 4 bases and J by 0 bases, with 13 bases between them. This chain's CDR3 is CASSFEIRDSNQPQHF. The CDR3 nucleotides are TGTGCCAGCAGTTTCGAGATCAGGGATAGCAATCAGCCCCAGCATTTT.

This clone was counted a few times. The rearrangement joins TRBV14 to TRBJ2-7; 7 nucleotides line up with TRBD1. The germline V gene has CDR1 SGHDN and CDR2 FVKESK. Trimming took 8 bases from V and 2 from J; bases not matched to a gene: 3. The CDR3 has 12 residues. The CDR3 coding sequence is TGTGCCAGCGGACAGGCTACCTACGAGCAGTACTTC. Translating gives CASGQATYEQYF.

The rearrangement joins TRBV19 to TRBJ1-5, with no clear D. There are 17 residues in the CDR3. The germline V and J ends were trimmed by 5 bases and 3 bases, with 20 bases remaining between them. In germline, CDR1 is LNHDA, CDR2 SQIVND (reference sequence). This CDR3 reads CASSAHRGGMNNQPQHF. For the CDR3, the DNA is TGTGCCAGTAGTGCTCACCGCGGCGGTATGAACAATCAGCCCCAGCATTTT. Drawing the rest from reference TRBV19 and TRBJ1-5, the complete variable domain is DGGITQSPKYLFRKEGQNVTLSCEQNLNHDAMYWYRQDPGQGLRLIYYSQIVNDFQKGDIAEGYSVSREKKESFPLTVTSAQKNPTAFYLCASSAHRGGMNNQPQHFGDGTRLSIL.

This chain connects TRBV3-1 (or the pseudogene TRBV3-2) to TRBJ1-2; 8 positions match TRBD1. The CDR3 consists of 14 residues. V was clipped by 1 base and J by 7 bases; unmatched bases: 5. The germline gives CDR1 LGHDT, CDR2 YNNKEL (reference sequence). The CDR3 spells CASSQVQGAGGYTF. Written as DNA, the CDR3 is TGTGCCAGCAGCCAAGTTCAGGGGGCGGGTGGCTACACCTTC.

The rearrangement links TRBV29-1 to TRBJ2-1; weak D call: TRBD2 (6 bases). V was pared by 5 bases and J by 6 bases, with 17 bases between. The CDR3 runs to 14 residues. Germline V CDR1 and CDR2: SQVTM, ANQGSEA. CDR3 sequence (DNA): TGCAGCGTTAGGGGCCCCAGGGAGGTCAATGAGCAGTTCTTC. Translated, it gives CSVRGPREVNEQFF.